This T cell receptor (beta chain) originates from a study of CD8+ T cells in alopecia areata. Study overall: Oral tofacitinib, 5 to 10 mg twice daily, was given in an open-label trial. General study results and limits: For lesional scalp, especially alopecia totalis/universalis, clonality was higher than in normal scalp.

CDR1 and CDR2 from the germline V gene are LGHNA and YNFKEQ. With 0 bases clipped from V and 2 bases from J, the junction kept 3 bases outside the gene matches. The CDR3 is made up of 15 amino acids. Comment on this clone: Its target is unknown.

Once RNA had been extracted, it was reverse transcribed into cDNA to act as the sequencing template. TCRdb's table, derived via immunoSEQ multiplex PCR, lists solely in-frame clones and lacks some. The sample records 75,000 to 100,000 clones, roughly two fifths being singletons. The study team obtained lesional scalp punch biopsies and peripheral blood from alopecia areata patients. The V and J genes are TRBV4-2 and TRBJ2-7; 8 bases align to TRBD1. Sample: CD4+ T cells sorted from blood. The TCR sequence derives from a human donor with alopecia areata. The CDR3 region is CASSQDRTGTYEQYF. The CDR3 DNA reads TGTGCCAGCAGCCAAGACAGGACAGGGACCTACGAGCAGTACTTC.